The T cell receptor beta chain described here comes from a study of PD-L1 blockade in urothelial cancer. About the research overall: Patients' prior chemotherapy regimens numbered 0 to 3. Samples of blood were analyzed 3 weeks (second dose) and 6 weeks after treatment start. Across blood samples, T cells had a median count of about 140,000.

The repertoire was sequenced with immunoSEQ multiplex PCR; TCRdb's copy has only in-frame clones and lacks some. The data contain about 82,000 clones, around nine tenths of them singletons. The germline V gene has CDR1 SGHTA and CDR2 FQGNSA. The CDR3 totals 19 residues. Trimming left V 1 base short and J 2 bases short, with 22 bases between. Study-wide points: Durable-benefit patients had greater expansion of tumor-associated blood clones at 3 weeks.

Concerning this clone: Its antigen is as yet unknown.

The rearrangement uses TRBV7-2 and TRBJ2-3; TRBD2 is a possible D gene (6 bases). Source: PBMCs, taken around atezolizumab (anti-PD-L1) treatment. This sequence was found in a man between 60 and 70 years old with urothelial cancer. CDR3 region: CASSLGRSGRGRPTDTQYF. CDR3 DNA sequence: TGTGCCAGCAGCTTAGGGCGGAGCGGGCGTGGGAGACCCACAGATACGCAGTATTTT.